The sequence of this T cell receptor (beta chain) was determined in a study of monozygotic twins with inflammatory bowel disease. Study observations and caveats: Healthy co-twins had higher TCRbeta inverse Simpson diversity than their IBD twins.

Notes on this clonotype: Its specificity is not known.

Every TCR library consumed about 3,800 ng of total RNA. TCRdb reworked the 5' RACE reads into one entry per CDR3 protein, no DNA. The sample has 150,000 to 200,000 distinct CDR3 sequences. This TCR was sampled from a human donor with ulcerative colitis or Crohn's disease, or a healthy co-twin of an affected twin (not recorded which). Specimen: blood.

This CDR3 is CASSLVGFRGTGELFF. This chain joins TRBV7-2 and TRBJ2-2. The CDR3 extends over 16 amino acids. Germline CDR1 SGHTA, CDR2 FQGNSA. The variable domain in full, with the rest retrieved from reference TRBV7-2 and TRBJ2-2, is GAGVSQSPSNKVTEKGKDVELRCDPISGHTALYWYRQSLGQGLEFLIYFQGNSAPDKSGLPSDRFSAERTGGSVSTLTIQRTQQEDSAVYLCASSLVGFRGTGELFFGEGSRLTVL.